This T cell receptor (beta chain) emerged from a study of T cells in Graves' hyperthyroidism and ophthalmopathy. Regarding the study as a whole: Most thyroid clonotypes with frequency above 0.001 were detected in blood.

Researchers amplified the TCR beta CDR3 regions from RNA transcripts. TCR CDR3 underwent first-round RT-PCR with the HTBI primer set. TCRdb processed the multiplex PCR reads anew with MiXCR; each CDR3 protein has one entry. The sample yields a few hundred thousand distinct CDR3 sequences, around 15% seen once. With V trimmed by 2 bases and J by 7 bases, 9 bases remained unmatched. The CDR3 length is 15 residues. From germline, CDR1 is KGHSH and CDR2 LQKENI. This clonotype has ten or more counts. Its target is unknown. The chain links TRBV18 to TRBJ2-7, with TRBD2 identical over 9 bases. This clonotype was obtained from a young woman with Graves' hyperthyroidism. Sequencing was carried out using blood. CDR3 coding DNA: TGTGCCAGCTCACCAGGAGTAGCGGGAGTGGGGGAGCAGTACTTC. This codes for CASSPGVAGVGEQYF.